These 27 T cell receptor beta chains came from one sample sequenced in a study of cytomegalovirus exposure and HLA in healthy donors. PCR primers comprised 60 Vbeta and 13 Jbeta primers. Profiled with immunoSEQ multiplex PCR; TCRdb holds only in-frame clones, not every one. The sample has under 200,000 clones, roughly 89% seen once. Sequenced sample: PBMCs. The receptor set was obtained from a woman aged 25 to 45 in good health and CMV-seronegative.

This rearrangement joins TRBV1 to TRBJ1-5; the table's D call TRBD1 went unverified against the DNA. TRBV1 has pseudogene status. The CDR3 extends over 16 amino acids. This CDR3 is CTSSQENRYSNQPQHF. CDR3 nucleotides: TGCACCAGCAGCCAAGAAAACAGATATAGCAATCAGCCCCAGCATTTT.

The rearrangement joins TRBV4-1 to TRBJ1-2; D is uncertain. The CDR3 sequence is 13 residues long. CDR1 is MGHRA and CDR2 is YSYEKL in the germline V gene. Trimming stripped 5 bases from V and 2 bases from J, with 9 bases between. For the CDR3, the DNA is TGCGCCAGCAGCTCCGAGAGGAACTATGGCTACACCTTC. Translation gives CASSSERNYGYTF.

The chain has TRBV6-5 and TRBJ1-5; tentative D call: TRBD1 (6 bases). The V gene's germline CDR1 is MNHEY and CDR2 SVGAGI. Trimming took 6 bases from V and 4 from J, leaving 16 bases between them. The length of the CDR3 is 15 residues. As DNA, the CDR3 is TGTGCCAGCAGCCCCGGGACACTAGGGAATCAGCCCCAGCATTTT. Its translation is CASSPGTLGNQPQHF.

The chain links TRBV27 to TRBJ2-5, with TRBD2 identical over 12 bases. The length of the CDR3 is 16 residues. Germline trimming cut 1 base from V and 9 bases from J; bases unmatched to any gene: 9. Germline CDR1 and CDR2: MNHEY and SMNVEV (reference sequence). DNA of the CDR3: TGTGCCAGCAGTTTATTAGGGACTAGCGGGCAGGAGGCCCAGTACTTC. It encodes CASSLLGTSGQEAQYF.

V is TRBV9 and J is TRBJ2-3; the D gene is possibly TRBD2 (5 bases). This CDR3 is built from 13 residues. Trimming took 0 bases from V and 6 from J, leaving 8 bases between them. Germline V gives CDR1 SGDLS, CDR2 YYNGEE. The CDR3 loop reads CASSVVTRDTQYF. CDR3 in DNA: TGTGCCAGCAGCGTAGTCACTAGGGATACGCAGTATTTT.

This chain uses TRBV19 with TRBJ2-1; the D gene is possibly TRBD1 (5 bases). Germline V gene sequence: CDR1 LNHDA, CDR2 SQIVND (reference sequence). The CDR3 totals 12 residues. Trimming cost V 3 bases and J 9 bases, with 9 bases left between them. CDR3 sequence: CASSISRGEQFF. In DNA, the CDR3 is TGTGCCAGTAGTATCTCTAGGGGTGAGCAGTTCTTC.

The chain uses TRBV5-5 and TRBJ2-1; 12 bases fit TRBD2. Germline CDR1 and CDR2: SGHKS and YYEKEE (reference sequence). CDR3 size: 15 residues. V gave up 4 bases and J gave up 10 bases; unmatched junction bases: 9. CDR3 nucleotides: TGTGCCAGCAGCCAACCTAGCGGGGGGGCCCGGGAGCAGTTCTTC. Amino acid sequence: CASSQPSGGAREQFF.

This sequence joins TRBV6-5 and TRBJ1-1; 7 bases line up with TRBD1. Unmatched junction bases numbered 2, after V lost 2 bases and J lost 2 bases. The CDR3 runs 14 residues. Germline loops: CDR1 MNHEY, CDR2 SVGAGI. The CDR3 spells CASSYDRANTEAFF. In DNA form, the CDR3 reads TGTGCCAGCAGTTACGACAGGGCCAACACTGAAGCTTTCTTT.

V usage is TRBV7-7 and J usage is TRBJ2-2; the D gene is possibly TRBD2 (6 bases). V lost 0 bases and J lost 6, with 8 bases in between. Looked up from germline, CDR1 is SSHAT and CDR2 is FNYEAQ (reference sequence). This CDR3 region has 14 residues. In nucleotides, the CDR3 is TGTGCCAGCAGCTTAGCGGGGGGTCCCGGGGAGCTGTTTTTT. Amino acids: CASSLAGGPGELFF.

On this clone: Germline and junction disagree at one end, which may indicate a read error. The sample holds other DNA sequences that translate to the same CDR3. This sequence joins TRBV5-6 and TRBJ1-1; D unresolved. The CDR3 has 16 residues. Germline values: CDR1 SGHDT, CDR2 YYEEEE. The CDR3 nucleotides are TGCGCCAGCAGCTTGCGGGTCCGGGGAAAGAACACTGAAGCTTTCTTT. Amino acid sequence: CASSLRVRGKNTEAFF.

This sequence joins TRBV5-6 and TRBJ2-5; TRBD1 is a possible D gene (5 bases). Germline loops: CDR1 SGHDT, CDR2 YYEEEE. The ends were cut back, 4 bases at V and 1 base at J, with 26 bases in the middle. The CDR3 runs 19 residues. DNA for the CDR3: TGTGCCAGCAGCATATCCTTGGGGCCCCTTAATTGGGTCCAAGAGACCCAGTACTTC. Residues: CASSISLGPLNWVQETQYF.

This chain joins TRBV5-1 and TRBJ1-1; D unresolved. Trimming shortened V by 4 bases and J by 4 bases, and 14 bases separated the two germline ends. The CDR3 sequence is 14 residues long. Germline-derived CDR1 and CDR2 are SGHRS and YFSETQ. In DNA form, the CDR3 reads TGCGCCAGCAGCAAGAGGGCCGGTAGCACTGAAGCTTTCTTT. Encoded protein: CASSKRAGSTEAFF.

The chain's CDR3 is CASTMTGTTKNIQYF. DNA of the CDR3: TGTGCCAGTACCATGACTGGGACAACCAAAAACATTCAGTACTTC. The chain is built from TRBV19 and TRBJ2-4, with a possible D match to TRBD1 (6 bases). Looked up from germline, CDR1 is LNHDA and CDR2 is SQIVND (reference sequence). V was cut by 7 bases and J by 2 bases, with 15 bases left in between. CDR3 length: 15 amino acids.

The chain carries TRBV4-1 and TRBJ2-7; D uncertain. This CDR3 is built from 15 residues. Between the trimmed V and J ends, which lost 1 base and 3 bases, there was a span of 13 bases. In germline, CDR1 is MGHRA, CDR2 YSYEKL. The CDR3 nucleotides read TGCGCCAGCAGCCAAGTTGCGGATACGTACTACGAGCAGTACTTC. Protein: CASSQVADTYYEQYF.

This rearrangement joins TRBV6-1 to TRBJ1-3; D possibly corresponds to TRBD1 (5 bases). V was pared by 2 bases and J by 1 base, with 15 bases between. CDR3 length: 17 residues. Germline CDR1 MNHNS, CDR2 SASEGT. This chain's CDR3 is CASSEWRDSWSGNTIYF. The CDR3 DNA is TGTGCCAGCAGTGAATGGAGAGACAGCTGGTCTGGAAACACCATATATTTT.

In this sample, this clone turned up a few times. The same CDR3 also results from other DNA sequences found in this sample. The chain couples TRBV5-1 to TRBJ2-1, with 12 bases identical to TRBD2. The CDR3 totals 15 residues. CDR1 is SGHRS and CDR2 is YFSETQ in the germline V gene. With 4 bases clipped from V and 4 bases from J, the junction kept 3 bases outside the gene matches. CDR3 sequence (DNA): TGCGCCAGCAGCGACGGGACTAGCGGGTACAATGAGCAGTTCTTC. As protein: CASSDGTSGYNEQFF.

The chain uses TRBV4-1 and TRBJ2-1; tentative D call: TRBD2 (6 bases). Germline loops: CDR1 MGHRA, CDR2 YSYEKL. This CDR3 is 16 amino acids long. V dropped 0 bases and J dropped 13 bases, with 22 bases sitting between them. The CDR3 DNA is TGCGCCAGCAGCCAAGATGTCGGTCTAGCGCTGAGTGCACAGTTCTTC. As protein: CASSQDVGLALSAQFF.

This clone was found a few times. The chain links TRBV10-1 to TRBJ2-7, with 7 bases identical to TRBD2. Trimming at V came to 4 bases and at J to 2 bases, leaving 5 bases not matched to a gene. The CDR3 is made up of 14 amino acids. Germline CDR1 and CDR2: WNHNN and SYGVQD (reference sequence). The CDR3 nucleotides read TGCGCCAGCAGTGCTGGCGGGGGAACCTACGAGCAGTACTTC. Translation: CASSAGGGTYEQYF.

The V and J genes are TRBV5-1 and TRBJ1-2, with D tentatively TRBD1 (6 bases). Trimming stripped 3 bases from V and 5 bases from J, with 17 bases between. CDR3 length: 15 amino acids. CDR1 and CDR2 from the germline V gene are SGHRS and YFSETQ. CDR3 sequence reads: CASSSGGAQDYGYTF. The CDR3 DNA follows: TGCGCCAGCAGCTCCGGGGGGGCGCAAGATTATGGCTACACCTTC.

The V gene is TRBV30, the J gene TRBJ2-5, with D possibly being TRBD1 (5 bases). The CDR3 totals 14 residues. Trimming cost V 3 bases and J 2 bases, with 13 bases left between them. Looked up from germline, CDR1 is GTSNPN and CDR2 is SVGIG (reference sequence). The CDR3 DNA follows: TGTGCCTGGAGCGACGGGCCAGGGCAAGAGACCCAGTACTTC. It yields the protein CAWSDGPGQETQYF.

The gene calls are TRBV7-7 and TRBJ1-3, with D tentatively TRBD1 (5 bases). Looked up from germline, CDR1 is SSHAT and CDR2 is FNYEAQ (reference sequence). This CDR3 is 16 amino acids long. V lost 1 base and J lost 4, with 14 bases in between. This CDR3 reads CASSLDGRVGGNTIYF. DNA for the CDR3: TGTGCCAGCAGCTTAGATGGCAGGGTGGGAGGAAACACCATATATTTT.

This sequence joins TRBV13 and TRBJ2-3; tentatively, D is TRBD2 (5 bases). V lost 5 bases, J lost 2 bases, and 14 bases lay in between. Germline CDR1 and CDR2: PRHDT and FYEKMQ (reference sequence). This CDR3 spans 15 amino acids. DNA for the CDR3: TGTGCCAGCAGCCAAACGGGATTCCTCACAGATACGCAGTATTTT. It yields the protein CASSQTGFLTDTQYF. The full variable domain, completed using reference TRBV13 and TRBJ2-3, is AAGVIQSPRHLIKEKRETATLKCYPIPRHDTVYWYQQGPGQDPQFLISFYEKMQSDKGSIPDRFSAQQFSDYHSELNMSSLELGDSALYFCASSQTGFLTDTQYFGPGTRLTVL.

This clone was counted a single time. The CDR3 region has the DNA TGCGCCAGCAGCCAAGGGGACAGGGCCTACAATGAGCAGTTCTTC. Translated, it gives CASSQGDRAYNEQFF. The chain uses TRBV4-1 and TRBJ2-1, with 9 bases matching TRBD1. Germline CDR1 reads MGHRA; CDR2 reads YSYEKL. The V segment lost 1 base and the J segment 2 bases; nucleotides outside the gene matches: 0. The CDR3 loop spans 15 amino acids.

The rearrangement links TRBV6-6 to TRBJ1-1; D ambiguous. CDR3 length: 16 amino acids. V lost 6 bases and J 0 bases, leaving 17 bases between the germline ends. The germline CDR1 and CDR2 sequences are MNHNY and SVGAGI (reference sequence). DNA of the CDR3: TGTGCCAGCAGCCTTCGAGAGCCTTATATGAACACTGAAGCTTTCTTT. Its translation is CASSLREPYMNTEAFF.

V and J are TRBV7-2 and TRBJ2-5, with 15 nucleotides matching TRBD2. Trimming removed 4 bases from V and 2 bases from J; junction bases left unmatched: 2. This CDR3 has 16 amino acids. The germline V gene encodes CDR1 SGHTA and CDR2 FQGNSA. The CDR3 loop reads CASSSGLAGGQETQYF. CDR3 nucleotides: TGTGCCAGCAGCTCCGGACTAGCGGGGGGGCAAGAGACCCAGTACTTC.

V usage is TRBV11-2 and J usage is TRBJ1-1, with 9 bases fitting TRBD1. Trimming cost V 6 bases and J 5 bases; bases outside gene matches: 10. CDR1 is SGHAT and CDR2 is FQNNGV in the germline V gene. The CDR3 spans 15 residues. CDR3 protein: CASRDRGRPETEAFF. Written as DNA, the CDR3 is TGTGCCAGCAGGGACAGGGGCCGACCAGAAACTGAAGCTTTCTTT.

Here the CDR3 reads CASSGGTGRLYEQYF. In DNA, the CDR3 is TGTGCCAGCAGCGGCGGGACAGGGAGGCTCTACGAGCAGTACTTC. This rearrangement joins TRBV7-2 to TRBJ2-5, with 9 bases fitting TRBD1. The J call may be wrong; the DNA end is better matched by TRBJ2-7. CDR1 and CDR2 from the germline V gene are SGHTA and FQGNSA. This CDR3 has 15 amino acids.